Included here is one TCR beta chain sequence, with context. The V gene's germline CDR1 is LGHNA and CDR2 YSLEER. CDR3 length: 12 amino acids. Trimming removed 4 bases at V and 14 bases at J, with 17 bases between. This table comes from immunoSEQ multiplex PCR, and its TCRdb copy is limited to in-frame clones, with some not included. The sample contains approximately 170,000 clones, about 87% of which appear only once. Time point here: blood 4 weeks post-SBRT, at nephrectomy. Noted treatment: 15 Gy SBRT to primary tumor, nephrectomy 4 weeks later. Nephrectomy followed 15 Gy stereotactic body radiation by 4 weeks. These data come from a study of radiation and T cells in renal cell carcinoma.

Sequenced here: blood, sampled from a patient whose treatment included radiotherapy and nephrectomy. The origin of this receptor is a woman between 50 and 59 years old with renal cell carcinoma. The rearrangement links TRBV4-3 to TRBJ1-2; maybe TRBD1 (5 bases). CDR3 residues: CASSRGPSVVTF. DNA for the CDR3: TGCGCCAGCAGCCGGGGACCGTCCGTTGTGACCTTC.